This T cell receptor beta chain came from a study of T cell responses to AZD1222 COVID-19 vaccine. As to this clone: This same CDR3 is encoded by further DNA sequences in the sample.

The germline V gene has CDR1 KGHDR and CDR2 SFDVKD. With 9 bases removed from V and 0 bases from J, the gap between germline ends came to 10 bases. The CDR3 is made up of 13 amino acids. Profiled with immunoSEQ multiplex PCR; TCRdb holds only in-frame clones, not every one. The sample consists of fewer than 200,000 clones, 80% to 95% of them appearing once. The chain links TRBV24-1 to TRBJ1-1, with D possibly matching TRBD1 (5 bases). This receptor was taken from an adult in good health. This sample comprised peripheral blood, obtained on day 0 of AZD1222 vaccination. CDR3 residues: CATSPGLNTEAFF. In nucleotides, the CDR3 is TGTGCCACCTCTCCAGGGTTGAACACTGAAGCTTTCTTT.